This passage covers 7 T cell receptor beta chains from one sample sequenced in a study of regulatory T cells in long-lasting Graves disease. Building the TCR beta libraries relied on iRepertoire HTBI primers, and CDR3 regions underwent Arm-PCR. One entry per CDR3 protein, called by TCRdb with MiXCR from the multiplex PCR reads. The sample includes hundreds of thousands of distinct CDR3 sequences, about 20% of them seen just once. The time point was: persistent/refractory GD, antithyroid drugs over 5 years with positive TRAb. The authors made the TCR library using RNA they extracted from PBMCs. The sequenced sample was peripheral blood mononuclear cells (PBMCs), obtained when the disease was refractory, from a patient treated with antithyroid drugs. Receptors were obtained from a female donor with Graves disease.

In this sample, this clonotype turned up a few times. The chain recombines TRBV30 with TRBJ2-7, with no clear D. The V end lost 5 bases, the J end lost 5 bases, and 13 bases lay between the germline ends. The germline gives CDR1 GTSNPN, CDR2 SVGIG (reference sequence). This CDR3 region has 12 residues. For the CDR3, the DNA is TGTGCCTGGGGTTCACGTCGGGACGAGCAGTACTTC. It codes for CAWGSRRDEQYF.

This clonotype has a handful of counts. The genes are TRBV7-2 and TRBJ1-5, with 11 bases lining up with TRBD1. Germline CDR1 and CDR2: SGHTA and FQGNSA. Trimming cost V 5 bases and J 10 bases; bases outside gene matches: 13. The CDR3 consists of 16 residues. The CDR3 DNA is TGTGCCAGCAGCGAAAGGACAGGGGGCGCCGGGCACCCCCAGCATTTT. It encodes CASSERTGGAGHPQHF.

Worth noting for this clonotype: At one of its ends the junction is not consistent with the germline gene, which may arise from a read error. This rearrangement joins TRBV14 to TRBJ2-2; the D gene is possibly TRBD2 (6 bases). Germline assignment: CDR1 SGHDN and CDR2 FVKESK. This CDR3 comprises 15 residues. Here the CDR3 reads CASRQTWGHTGGLFF. CDR3 in DNA: TGTGCCAGCAGACAAACCTGGGGCCACACCGGGGGGCTGTTTTTT.

This clonotype occurred many times. The CDR3 loop is CASSGGSIFYTF. As DNA, the CDR3 is TGTGCCAGCAGCGGGGGGAGTATTTTCTACACCTTC. The rearrangement uses TRBV28 and TRBJ1-2; D might be TRBD1 (5 bases). V shed 6 bases and J shed 10 bases, with 15 bases lying between them. The CDR3 runs to 12 residues. Germline V CDR1 and CDR2: MDHEN, SYDVKM.

This clonotype showed up just a few times. The rearrangement links TRBV27 to TRBJ2-7, with 8 bases aligning to TRBD2. Germline lookup yields CDR1 MNHEY and CDR2 SMNVEV (reference sequence). After removal of 4 bases from V and 4 bases from J, the junction contained 9 bases not matched to a gene. CDR3 length: 15 amino acids. CDR3 in DNA: TGTGCCAGCAGTTATCGGGCGGGAGGTGCTTACGAGCAGTACTTC. Its translation: CASSYRAGGAYEQYF.

This clonotype came up many times. This chain connects TRBV12-3 or TRBV12-4 to TRBJ1-1; D might be TRBD1 (6 bases). V was clipped by 3 bases and J by 3 bases, with 11 bases between them. This CDR3 has 14 amino acids. CDR3 nucleotide sequence: TGTGCCAGCAGTTTCAGGGGCCGGGACACTGAAGCTTTCTTT. Amino acid sequence: CASSFRGRDTEAFF.

This clonotype was counted only a few times. The gene calls are TRBV5-6 and TRBJ1-2, with a tentative D call TRBD1 (5 bases). Germline CDR1 SGHDT, CDR2 YYEEEE. The V end lost 2 bases, the J end lost 4 bases, and 15 bases lay between the germline ends. The CDR3 covers 15 residues. CDR3 amino acids: CASSLGTDRFYGYTF. The CDR3 coding sequence is TGTGCCAGCAGCTTAGGGACTGACCGATTCTATGGCTACACCTTC.